What follows are 27 T cell receptor beta chains derived from one specimen sequenced in a study of blood T cells in healthy people across ages. A J-beta primer mix and a sample-barcoded 5' primer were used in a second PCR of roughly 6 to 11 cycles. TCRdb re-called the 5' RACE reads with MiXCR, one entry per CDR3 protein. The table has approximately 800,000 distinct CDR3 sequences, 55% to 65% seen once. Sequenced: blood. The source of these receptors is a man aged 25 to 40 in good health.

The chain employs TRBV7-2 and TRBJ2-3, with 10 bases fitting TRBD2. This CDR3 spans 16 amino acids. V lost 5 bases and J lost 2; bases outside the gene matches: 7. CDR1 and CDR2 from the germline V gene are SGHTA and FQGNSA. CDR3 nucleotides: TGTGCCAGCAGCCCCCTAGCGGGGGCCCCCACAGATACGCAGTATTTT. It yields the protein CASSPLAGAPTDTQYF. Full variable domain (missing parts from reference TRBV7-2 and TRBJ2-3): GAGVSQSPSNKVTEKGKDVELRCDPISGHTALYWYRQSLGQGLEFLIYFQGNSAPDKSGLPSDRFSAERTGGSVSTLTIQRTQQEDSAVYLCASSPLAGAPTDTQYFGPGTRLTVL.

V and J are TRBV20-1 and TRBJ2-5; perhaps D is TRBD1 or TRBD2 (6 bases each). V shed 1 base and J shed 3 bases, with 12 bases lying between them. CDR3 size: 14 residues. Germline CDR1 reads DFQATT; CDR2 reads SNEGSKA (reference sequence). CDR3 sequence: CSARVPGAEETQYF. The CDR3 coding sequence is TGCAGTGCTAGAGTGCCGGGGGCAGAAGAGACCCAGTACTTC.

The V and J genes are TRBV5-1 and TRBJ2-4; D is perhaps TRBD1 (6 bases). The J call is uncertain, as TRBJ2-7 better fits the DNA end. There are 15 residues in the CDR3. Germline lookup yields CDR1 SGHRS and CDR2 YFSETQ. The CDR3 nucleotides are TGCGCCAGCAGCCGTGGCGCAGGGGCCACCTACGAGCAGTACTTC. Protein: CASSRGAGATYEQYF.

This sequence joins TRBV5-1 and TRBJ2-3; tentatively, D is TRBD2 (5 bases). CDR1 SGHRS and CDR2 YFSETQ come from the germline V gene. The CDR3 is made up of 14 amino acids. V was clipped by 0 bases and J by 8 bases, with 13 bases between them. Here the CDR3 DNA reads TGCGCCAGCAGCTTGGATGGACTTAAGGGTACGCAGTATTTT. This translates into CASSLDGLKGTQYF.

The chain is built from TRBV28 and TRBJ1-5; 10 nucleotides line up with TRBD1. With V trimmed by 7 bases and J by 5 bases, 5 bases remained unmatched. This CDR3 spans 14 amino acids. Germline loops: CDR1 MDHEN, CDR2 SYDVKM. In DNA, the CDR3 is TGTGCCAGCACCTGGGGGACAGGGGATCAGCCCCAGCATTTT. This encodes CASTWGTGDQPQHF.

In this sample, this clonotype turned up a few times. The chain is built from TRBV30 and TRBJ1-5; 7 nucleotides match TRBD1. The V segment lost 5 bases and the J segment 5 bases; nucleotides outside the gene matches: 3. The CDR3 runs 12 residues. Germline V gene sequence: CDR1 GTSNPN, CDR2 SVGIG (reference sequence). In DNA form, the CDR3 reads TGTGCCTGGGACAGGGACTATCAGCCCCAGCATTTT. Its protein is CAWDRDYQPQHF.

This clonotype has only a few counts. The chain carries TRBV20-1 and TRBJ2-7; D call uncertain. The germline V gene encodes CDR1 DFQATT and CDR2 SNEGSKA (reference sequence). This CDR3 comprises 12 residues. Trimming stripped 6 bases from V and 0 bases from J, with 9 bases between. Written as DNA, the CDR3 is TGCAGTGCCCCCTCGGCCTCCTACGAGCAGTACTTC. Translated, it gives CSAPSASYEQYF.

This clonotype showed up just a few times. V and J are TRBV7-9 and TRBJ1-2; TRBD1 might be the D (6 bases). The CDR3 is 15 residues long. Deletions cut 8 bases from V and 5 bases from J, with 21 bases between. Per the germline V gene, CDR1 is SEHNR and CDR2 is FQNEAQ (reference sequence). The CDR3 coding sequence is TGTGCCAGCTCCAACCCGGGGGGGGCCCGTTATGGCTACACCTTC. This sequence encodes CASSNPGGARYGYTF. The whole variable domain, remainder taken from reference TRBV7-9 and TRBJ1-2, is DTGVSQNPRHKITKRGQNVTFRCDPISEHNRLYWYRQTLGQGPEFLTYFQNEAQLEKSRLLSDRFSAERPKGSFSTLEIQRTEQGDSAMYLCASSNPGGARYGYTFGSGTRLTVV.

The chain uses TRBV7-3 and TRBJ2-1; D is perhaps TRBD1 (6 bases). The CDR3 has 15 residues. Per germline, CDR1 SGHTA and CDR2 FQGTGA. V was trimmed by 2 bases and J by 9 bases, leaving 17 bases between them. CDR3 DNA: TGTGCCAGCAGCTTACTGGCAGGGGTAAAGAGTGAGCAGTTCTTC. Translated, it gives CASSLLAGVKSEQFF.

This sequence joins TRBV2 and TRBJ2-3; D gene unclear. The CDR3 sequence is 13 residues long. Trimming cost V 10 bases and J 0 bases, with 11 bases left between them. The germline V gene encodes CDR1 SNHLY and CDR2 FYNNEI. The CDR3 nucleotides read TGTGCCACCACGGACGGCAGCACAGATACGCAGTATTTT. Protein sequence: CATTDGSTDTQYF.

The chain uses TRBV12-3 or TRBV12-4 and TRBJ2-1; TRBD1 might be the D (6 bases). The CDR3 runs 12 residues. Trimming pared 8 bases from V and 5 bases from J, leaving 10 bases between. CDR3 residues: CASGRTDNEQFF. The DNA of the CDR3 is TGTGCCAGCGGCCGGACAGACAATGAGCAGTTCTTC.

The chain links TRBV27 to TRBJ2-4; D might be TRBD1 (5 bases). The DNA end lines up better with TRBJ2-7; the J call may be wrong. The germline gives CDR1 MNHEY, CDR2 SMNVEV (reference sequence). The CDR3 length is 13 residues. The CDR3 is CASSVVRGSEQYF. Here the CDR3 DNA reads TGTGCCAGCAGTGTGGTTAGGGGAAGCGAGCAGTACTTC.

This chain joins TRBV4-2 and TRBJ1-4, with TRBD1 matching 7 bases. V gave up 1 base and J gave up 12 bases; unmatched junction bases: 5. The CDR3 consists of 13 residues. Germline-derived CDR1 and CDR2 are LGHNA and YNFKEQ. DNA of the CDR3: TGTGCCAGCAGCCAAGGAACAGGGGAAGAACTGTTTTTT. Its protein is CASSQGTGEELFF.

This clonotype appeared a few times. The chain recombines TRBV6-1 with TRBJ2-5, with D maybe TRBD1 (5 bases). The CDR3 contains 14 residues. Per germline, CDR1 MNHNS and CDR2 SASEGT. V lost 5 bases and J lost 4, with 14 bases in between. CDR3 coding DNA: TGTGCCAGCAGTTCATCAGACAGCGTAGAGACCCAGTACTTC. Translating it yields CASSSSDSVETQYF.

The gene calls are TRBV3-1 and TRBJ2-1; possible D gene TRBD2, 5 bases. The CDR3 sequence is 17 residues long. The germline V gene encodes CDR1 LGHDT and CDR2 YNNKEL (reference sequence). V was cut by 0 bases and J by 5 bases, with 17 bases left in between. The CDR3 protein is CASSQEPGVTRDNEQFF. CDR3 nucleotide sequence: TGTGCCAGCAGCCAAGAACCGGGCGTTACTAGGGACAATGAGCAGTTCTTC.

For this clonotype: One end of the junction fails to match germline, which may point to a read error. The chain uses TRBV29-1 and TRBJ1-5, with 11 nucleotides matching TRBD1. This CDR3 spans 13 amino acids. Germline CDR1 SQVTM, CDR2 ANQGSEA. CDR3 nucleotides: TGCGGCGTTCGGACAGGGGGCTATCAGCCCCAGCATTTT. Translated: CGVRTGGYQPQHF.

The chain has TRBV12-3 or TRBV12-4 and TRBJ2-7; D could derive from TRBD1 or TRBD2 (5 bases each). The V gene lost 5 bases and the J gene lost 10 bases, with 24 bases spanning the gap. CDR3 length: 15 residues. The CDR3 DNA follows: TGTGCCAGCAGTAAGGAGGCAGGGTCCACCTACGCACAGTACTTC. Translating gives CASSKEAGSTYAQYF.

This clonotype came up many times. The V call is TRBV12-3 or TRBV12-4, the J call TRBJ1-2, with D uncertain. Trimming left V 3 bases short and J 8 bases short, with 7 bases between. The length of the CDR3 is 11 residues. CDR3 protein: CASSFGYGYTF. The CDR3 DNA reads as TGTGCCAGCAGTTTTGGGTACGGCTACACCTTC.

J is TRBJ2-1 and V is TRBV28, with TRBD1 matching over 7 bases. CDR1 and CDR2 from the germline V gene are MDHEN and SYDVKM. V gave up 7 bases and J gave up 2 bases; unmatched junction bases: 2. The CDR3 sequence is 13 residues long. The CDR3 DNA sequence: TGTGCCAGCACCGGGACAGCCTACAATGAGCAGTTCTTC. This translates into CASTGTAYNEQFF.

V and J are TRBV12-3 or TRBV12-4 and TRBJ1-5; a weak D match, TRBD1 (6 bases). CDR3 length equals 14 residues. The V gene lost 5 bases and the J gene lost 4 bases, with 12 bases spanning the gap. The CDR3 DNA reads as TGTGCCAGCAGTCACAGGGTAGGGAATCAGCCCCAGCATTTT. Protein sequence: CASSHRVGNQPQHF.

The chain is built from TRBV28 and TRBJ1-4; TRBD1 aligns across 7 bases. The CDR3 is made up of 15 amino acids. Germline V CDR1 and CDR2: MDHEN, SYDVKM. V was clipped by 5 bases and J by 8 bases; unmatched bases: 11. CDR3 in amino acids: CASSPADRVGEKLFF. Written as DNA, the CDR3 is TGTGCCAGCAGTCCGGCCGACAGGGTGGGCGAAAAACTGTTTTTT.

In this sample, this clonotype turned up a few times. The chain uses TRBV20-1 and TRBJ2-3; 9 nucleotides match TRBD2. The V and J ends lost 5 bases and 2 bases, in that order; junction bases with no gene match: 11. The CDR3 runs 16 residues. The germline gives CDR1 DFQATT, CDR2 SNEGSKA (reference sequence). CDR3 nucleotides: TGCAGTGCTGTACTAAGCGGGGGGATCTTCACAGATACGCAGTATTTT. It encodes CSAVLSGGIFTDTQYF.

The J gene is TRBJ1-2, the V gene TRBV6-2 or TRBV6-3, with 7 bases that match TRBD1. CDR1 is MNHEY, CDR2 SVGEGT, per germline. This CDR3 contains 17 residues. Germline trimming cut 6 bases from V and 4 bases from J; bases unmatched to any gene: 17. The CDR3 here is CASSPTTGTVIFYGYTF. DNA for the CDR3: TGTGCCAGCAGCCCCACAACCGGGACAGTAATCTTCTATGGCTACACCTTC.

This clonotype appeared once. V and J are TRBV7-2 and TRBJ1-6; possible D gene TRBD1, 6 bases. The CDR3 totals 14 residues. Deletions cut 3 bases from V and 6 bases from J, with 9 bases between. Germline values: CDR1 SGHTA, CDR2 FQGNSA. The CDR3 DNA follows: TGTGCCAGCAGCTTTTGGGACACTAATTCACCCCTCCACTTT. Translating gives CASSFWDTNSPLHF.

This clonotype showed up just once. The J gene is TRBJ1-1, the V gene TRBV20-1; 11 positions match TRBD1. CDR3 length equals 14 residues. The germline V gene has CDR1 DFQATT and CDR2 SNEGSKA (reference sequence). V lost 7 bases and J lost 4; bases outside the gene matches: 8. The CDR3 DNA is TGCAGTGTCTCACCCGGGACAGGGGGCACTGAAGCTTTCTTT. Its translation: CSVSPGTGGTEAFF.

The chain has TRBV4-3 and TRBJ1-6; D is uncertain. Between the trimmed V and J ends, which lost 1 base and 6 bases, there was a span of 10 bases. CDR3 size: 15 residues. The germline gives CDR1 LGHNA, CDR2 YSLEER. CDR3 bases: TGCGCCAGCAGCCAAGTAGTTGAGGGTAATTCACCCCTCCACTTT. Encoded protein: CASSQVVEGNSPLHF.

V is TRBV4-3 and J is TRBJ2-3, with D perhaps TRBD1 or TRBD2 (6 bases each). This CDR3 is 16 amino acids long. V gave up 0 bases and J gave up 2 bases, with 12 bases separating them. From germline, CDR1 is LGHNA and CDR2 YSLEER. This CDR3 reads CASSQDGRGHTDTQYF. The CDR3 nucleotides are TGCGCCAGCAGCCAAGATGGGCGGGGACACACAGATACGCAGTATTTT.